This TCR beta chain is drawn from a study of blood T cell repertoires in COVID-19. Study information: The United States, Italy and Spain supplied acute and convalescent COVID-19 samples.

Assay: immunoSEQ multiplex PCR; the TCRdb copy retains only in-frame clones and omits some. The sample lists 150,000 to 200,000 clones, almost 85% occurring once. Input material: peripheral blood. This sequence originates from a human donor with acute or convalescent COVID-19. The donor label of this sample is uncertain.

The CDR3 region is CASSQRNSGTYEQYF. CDR3 bases: TGCGCCAGCAGCCAACGCAATAGCGGGACCTACGAGCAGTACTTC. The rearrangement joins TRBV4-1 to TRBJ2-7; 8 nucleotides match TRBD2. V lost 2 bases and J lost 2; bases outside the gene matches: 5. The CDR3 has 15 amino acids. The V gene's germline CDR1 is MGHRA and CDR2 YSYEKL.